These 30 T cell receptor beta chains came from one sample sequenced in a study of long-term antiretroviral therapy in people with HIV. The immunoSEQ assay was v3.0, run at survey level. Clones were read by immunoSEQ multiplex PCR, and TCRdb kept only the in-frame ones, dropping some. The table lists 25,000 to 35,000 clones, approximately 91% of them singletons. Source: unsorted PBMCs, taken around 5 years before starting antiretroviral therapy. These receptors were taken from a man aged 45-65 years with HIV.

The rearrangement joins TRBV7-9 to TRBJ1-1; 11 nucleotides line up with TRBD1. Looked up from germline, CDR1 is SEHNR and CDR2 is FQNEAQ (reference sequence). The CDR3 runs 14 residues. V was pared by 5 bases and J by 4 bases, with 3 bases of the junction left unmatched. CDR3 DNA sequence: TGTGCCAGCAGCCGGACAGGGGGCGGCACTGAAGCTTTCTTT. This codes for CASSRTGGGTEAFF.

V gene TRBV6-4 combines with J gene TRBJ1-1; D is uncertain. This CDR3 contains 11 residues. V lost 6 bases to trimming and J lost 11 bases, with 13 bases between them. CDR1 is MRHNA, CDR2 SNTAGT, per germline. The CDR3 region is CASSRPLRAFF. Here the CDR3 DNA reads TGTGCCAGCAGCCGTCCCCTACGGGCTTTCTTT.

The chain uses TRBV19 and TRBJ1-1; D is perhaps TRBD1 (5 bases). V was pared by 2 bases and J by 5 bases, with 12 bases between. CDR3 length: 14 amino acids. The germline gives CDR1 LNHDA, CDR2 SQIVND (reference sequence). CDR3 protein: CASSIQGAVTEAFF. The CDR3 DNA reads as TGTGCCAGTAGTATACAGGGAGCGGTTACTGAAGCTTTCTTT.

The V and J genes are TRBV5-6 and TRBJ1-1; D unresolved. The V gene's germline CDR1 is SGHDT and CDR2 YYEEEE. V shed 0 bases and J shed 0 bases, with 3 bases lying between them. The length of the CDR3 is 13 residues. CDR3 region: CASSLGLNTEAFF. CDR3 nucleotides: TGTGCCAGCAGCTTGGGGCTGAACACTGAAGCTTTCTTT.

There are a few counts of this clone. The chain is built from TRBV19 and TRBJ2-7; 8 nucleotides line up with TRBD2. In germline, CDR1 is LNHDA, CDR2 SQIVND (reference sequence). After removal of 3 bases from V and 4 bases from J, the junction contained 5 bases not matched to a gene. There are 14 residues in the CDR3. The CDR3 nucleotides are TGTGCCAGTAGTATGGGGACTAGGGGTTACGAGCAGTACTTC. Translation: CASSMGTRGYEQYF.

This clone appeared a single time. The gene calls are TRBV5-1 and TRBJ2-2, with D uncertain. Per germline, CDR1 SGHRS and CDR2 YFSETQ. V lost 0 bases and J 6 bases, leaving 6 bases between the germline ends. This CDR3 is 13 amino acids long. CDR3 region: CASSLEGSGELFF. The DNA for the CDR3 is TGCGCCAGCAGCTTGGAGGGTTCCGGGGAGCTGTTTTTT.

The rearrangement links TRBV13 to TRBJ2-7, with D perhaps TRBD1 (6 bases). Germline loops: CDR1 PRHDT, CDR2 FYEKMQ (reference sequence). V was clipped by 5 bases and J by 2 bases, with 13 bases between them. The CDR3 covers 14 residues. The CDR3 here is CASSETGTPYEQYF. CDR3 sequence (DNA): TGTGCCAGCAGCGAAACAGGGACCCCCTACGAGCAGTACTTC.

The chain has TRBV5-1 and TRBJ1-1; D not resolved. The germline V gene encodes CDR1 SGHRS and CDR2 YFSETQ. Trimming took 5 bases from V and 1 from J, leaving 9 bases between them. The CDR3 runs 13 residues. The chain's CDR3 is CASRKDGNTEAFF. Written as DNA, the CDR3 is TGCGCCAGCAGAAAGGACGGGAACACTGAAGCTTTCTTT. Full variable domain (missing parts from reference TRBV5-1 and TRBJ1-1): KAGVTQTPRYLIKTRGQQVTLSCSPISGHRSVSWYQQTPGQGLQFLFEYFSETQRNKGNFPGRFSGRQFSNSRSEMNVSTLELGDSALYLCASRKDGNTEAFFGQGTRLTVV.

This sequence joins TRBV5-4 and TRBJ2-1; 7 positions agree with TRBD2. This CDR3 has 15 residues. Germline CDR1 is SGHNT and CDR2 is YYREEE (reference sequence). V lost 3 bases, J lost 5 bases, and 8 bases stayed unmatched. The CDR3, as DNA: TGTGCCAGCAGCTCCCCCCAGCGGGGTCACAATGAGCAGTTCTTC. This encodes CASSSPQRGHNEQFF.

The V gene is TRBV20-1, the J gene TRBJ1-5; 7 nucleotides line up with TRBD1. The CDR3 runs to 11 residues. Germline-derived CDR1 and CDR2 are DFQATT and SNEGSKA (reference sequence). CDR3 in DNA: TGCAACATAAACAGGGGTCAGCCCCAGCATTTT. This codes for CNINRGQPQHF.

The chain carries TRBV19 and TRBJ1-5; D is uncertain. Trimming took 6 bases from V and 0 from J, leaving 15 bases between them. CDR1 and CDR2 (germline): LNHDA, SQIVND (reference sequence). The CDR3 length is 16 residues. In DNA form, the CDR3 reads TGTGCCAGTAGCGCACTAGGTGTTTATAGCAATCAGCCCCAGCATTTT. This codes for CASSALGVYSNQPQHF.

The chain joins TRBV9 to TRBJ1-2; a possible D gene is TRBD1 (6 bases). Germline CDR1 and CDR2: SGDLS and YYNGEE. CDR3 length equals 18 residues. Trimming stripped 1 base from V and 12 bases from J, with 31 bases between. Written as DNA, the CDR3 is TGTGCCAGCAGCGTATTTCAAGATGTCACGTTCGGGGGCGCGGGCAACACCTTC. Residues: CASSVFQDVTFGGAGNTF. The full variable domain, in which reference TRBV9 and TRBJ1-2 provide the parts outside the CDR3, is DSGVTQTPKHLITATGQRVTLRCSPRSGDLSVYWYQQSLDQGLQFLIQYYNGEERAKGNILERFSAQQFPDLHSELNLSSLELGDSALYFCASSVFQDVTFGGAGNTFGSGTRLTVV.

This sequence joins TRBV7-2 and TRBJ1-1; D gene ambiguous. CDR1 is SGHTA, CDR2 FQGNSA, per germline. V was shortened by 3 bases and J by 1 base, with 9 bases between the two germline ends. The CDR3 covers 14 residues. The CDR3 DNA is TGTGCCAGCAGCTTCTTGGCGGGGAACACTGAAGCTTTCTTT. As protein: CASSFLAGNTEAFF.

The CDR3 DNA follows: TGTGCCAGCTCCGGGACCTTGAACACTGAAGCTTTCTTT. Encoded protein: CASSGTLNTEAFF. The genes are TRBV7-2 and TRBJ1-1; D is possibly TRBD1 (5 bases). V was shortened by 8 bases and J by 0 bases, with 10 bases between the two germline ends. The CDR3 covers 13 residues. Germline V lookup: CDR1 SGHTA, CDR2 FQGNSA.

The rearrangement uses TRBV5-1 and TRBJ2-2; tentative D call: TRBD2 (6 bases). From germline, CDR1 is SGHRS and CDR2 YFSETQ. Trimming left V 4 bases short and J 7 bases short, with 14 bases between. This CDR3 has 14 amino acids. In DNA form, the CDR3 reads TGCGCCAGCAGCGCGGACCGGGGGTACGGGGAGCTGTTTTTT. Amino acids: CASSADRGYGELFF.

This rearrangement joins TRBV14 to TRBJ2-1; TRBD2 matches 10 bases. With 4 bases clipped from V and 7 bases from J, the junction kept 10 bases outside the gene matches. CDR1 is SGHDN and CDR2 is FVKESK in the germline V gene. The CDR3 covers 16 residues. The CDR3 here is CASSPLAGVGENEQFF. The CDR3 coding sequence is TGTGCCAGCAGCCCGCTAGCGGGAGTTGGGGAGAATGAGCAGTTCTTC.

The chain is built from TRBV6-6 and TRBJ1-5; no clear D gene. Germline-derived CDR1 and CDR2 are MNHNY and SVGAGI (reference sequence). V was cut by 7 bases and J by 0 bases, with 7 bases left in between. This CDR3 comprises 13 residues. The CDR3 DNA sequence: TGTGCCAGCACAACAATTAGCAATCAGCCCCAGCATTTT. As protein: CASTTISNQPQHF.

The genes are TRBV5-4 and TRBJ2-1; D is perhaps TRBD1 (6 bases). The CDR3 totals 15 residues. V gave up 4 bases and J gave up 6 bases, with 17 bases separating them. The V gene's germline CDR1 is SGHNT and CDR2 YYREEE (reference sequence). Here the CDR3 reads CASSPHGVGGNEQFF. CDR3 nucleotide sequence: TGTGCCAGCAGCCCCCATGGGGTAGGGGGCAATGAGCAGTTCTTC.

V is TRBV11-1 and J is TRBJ1-5, with a possible D match to TRBD1 (5 bases). Per germline, CDR1 SGHAT and CDR2 FQDESV (reference sequence). V was cut by 5 bases and J by 0 bases, with 11 bases left in between. CDR3 size: 15 residues. Here the CDR3 DNA reads TGTGCCAGCAGCCGTGGGACGGATAGCAATCAGCCCCAGCATTTT. Translation: CASSRGTDSNQPQHF.

The V gene is TRBV7-3, the J gene TRBJ2-7; 9 bases fit TRBD2. The CDR3 length is 16 residues. The ends lost 5 bases at V and 5 bases at J; junction bases unmatched: 13. Germline V gives CDR1 SGHTA, CDR2 FQGTGA. In DNA, the CDR3 is TGTGCCAGCAGCCCCTCCTCGCGGGAGGGCCAGAACGAGCAGTACTTC. Amino acid sequence: CASSPSSREGQNEQYF.

J is TRBJ1-1 and V is TRBV9; D remains ambiguous. Trimming removed 0 bases at V and 4 bases at J, with 7 bases between. CDR3 size: 13 residues. Germline V lookup: CDR1 SGDLS, CDR2 YYNGEE. The CDR3 bases are TGTGCCAGCAGCGTAGGGAGGTCCACTGAAGCTTTCTTT. Its protein is CASSVGRSTEAFF.

The gene calls are TRBV5-1 and TRBJ1-1, with 11 bases that match TRBD1. V shed 4 bases and J 4 bases; nucleotides not matched to a gene: 3. This CDR3 has 14 residues. The germline V gene encodes CDR1 SGHRS and CDR2 YFSETQ. CDR3 nucleotide sequence: TGCGCCAGCAGCGGGGGGACAGGGGGCACTGAAGCTTTCTTT. It encodes CASSGGTGGTEAFF. Full variable domain (remainder filled in from reference TRBV5-1 and TRBJ1-1): KAGVTQTPRYLIKTRGQQVTLSCSPISGHRSVSWYQQTPGQGLQFLFEYFSETQRNKGNFPGRFSGRQFSNSRSEMNVSTLELGDSALYLCASSGGTGGTEAFFGQGTRLTVV.

In DNA form, the CDR3 reads TGTGCCAGCAGGCCAGCTGCTACAGGGTCCAGTGAGCAGTTCTTC. Translated: CASRPAATGSSEQFF. The rearrangement uses TRBV27 and TRBJ2-1; possibly TRBD1 for D (6 bases). Germline loops: CDR1 MNHEY, CDR2 SMNVEV (reference sequence). The CDR3 has 15 amino acids. Trimming cost V 6 bases and J 9 bases, with 21 bases left between them.

This clone was picked up a small number of times. The chain joins TRBV7-2 to TRBJ1-1; the D gene is possibly TRBD1 (6 bases). V dropped 1 base and J dropped 2 bases, with 8 bases sitting between them. This CDR3 region has 14 residues. Per germline, CDR1 SGHTA and CDR2 FQGNSA. DNA of the CDR3: TGTGCCAGCAGCTTAGTACAGGGTAACACTGAAGCTTTCTTT. This encodes CASSLVQGNTEAFF.

The CDR3 coding sequence is TGTGCCAGCAGAGATTCAGGGTCTGGGGCCAACGTCCTGACTTTC. Residues: CASRDSGSGANVLTF. V usage is TRBV6-6 and J usage is TRBJ2-6, with D perhaps TRBD1 (5 bases). Germline CDR1 reads MNHNY; CDR2 reads SVGAGI (reference sequence). Trimming removed 6 bases from V and 1 base from J, with 10 bases in between. The CDR3 has 15 amino acids.

This clone turned up a few times. The rearrangement joins TRBV7-9 to TRBJ1-1, with D possibly matching TRBD1 (5 bases). This CDR3 is built from 15 residues. Germline V gene lookup returns CDR1 SEHNR and CDR2 FQNEAQ (reference sequence). Deletions cut 4 bases from V and 8 bases from J, with 20 bases between. The CDR3 bases are TGTGCCAGCAGCTCTAGGCCGAGGGGCTTGACCGAAGCTTTCTTT. This translates into CASSSRPRGLTEAFF. Looking up the rest from reference TRBV7-9 and TRBJ1-1 gives the full variable domain: DTGVSQNPRHKITKRGQNVTFRCDPISEHNRLYWYRQTLGQGPEFLTYFQNEAQLEKSRLLSDRFSAERPKGSFSTLEIQRTEQGDSAMYLCASSSRPRGLTEAFFGQGTRLTVV.

The chain is built from TRBV4-1 and TRBJ2-7, with 7 nucleotides matching TRBD1. CDR1 is MGHRA, CDR2 YSYEKL, per germline. V shed 2 bases and J 4 bases; nucleotides not matched to a gene: 8. The CDR3 loop spans 15 amino acids. This chain's CDR3 is CASSQTTGTAYEQYF. CDR3 coding DNA: TGCGCCAGCAGCCAAACCACCGGGACAGCGTACGAGCAGTACTTC.

The chain couples TRBV11-2 to TRBJ2-7; TRBD2 agrees at 8 bases. CDR3 size: 18 residues. V gave up 5 bases and J gave up 2 bases; unmatched junction bases: 17. Per the germline V gene, CDR1 is SGHAT and CDR2 is FQNNGV. The CDR3 sequence: CASSLPLLEAGAPYEQYF. CDR3 coding DNA: TGTGCCAGCAGCCTTCCCCTTCTTGAAGCGGGAGCCCCCTACGAGCAGTACTTC.

The V and J genes are TRBV29-1 and TRBJ1-4; TRBD1 agrees at 8 bases. V shed 4 bases, J shed 8 bases, and the junction held 6 bases outside the gene matches. Germline CDR1 reads SQVTM; CDR2 reads ANQGSEA. CDR3 length equals 13 residues. Here the CDR3 reads CSVARGLEEKLFF. In nucleotides, the CDR3 is TGCAGCGTTGCCAGGGGGCTTGAAGAAAAACTGTTTTTT.

The J gene is TRBJ1-2, the V gene TRBV2; D might be TRBD1 (6 bases). Trimming removed 1 base at V and 8 bases at J, with 14 bases between. This CDR3 has 14 residues. CDR1 and CDR2 (germline): SNHLY, FYNNEI. The CDR3 sequence is CASSEVSGVDGYTF. The CDR3 region has the DNA TGTGCCAGCAGTGAAGTTTCAGGGGTGGACGGCTACACCTTC. Full variable domain (rest looked up from reference TRBV2 and TRBJ1-2): EPEVTQTPSHQVTQMGQEVILRCVPISNHLYFYWYRQILGQKVEFLVSFYNNEISEKSEIFDDQFSVERPDGSNFTLKIRSTKLEDSAMYFCASSEVSGVDGYTFGSGTRLTVV.